What follows are 22 T cell receptor beta chains derived from one specimen sequenced in a study of blood T cell repertoires in COVID-19. The method was immunoSEQ multiplex PCR; TCRdb's version includes in-frame clones alone and lacks a portion of them. The sample yields roughly 280,000 clones, 70% to 90% seen once. Input material: peripheral blood. These receptors originate from a woman in her 70s with acute or convalescent COVID-19.

The chain employs TRBV4-2 and TRBJ2-7; 8 nucleotides match TRBD2. With V trimmed by 0 bases and J by 3 bases, 7 bases remained unmatched. The CDR3 extends over 16 amino acids. Germline assignment: CDR1 LGHNA and CDR2 YNFKEQ. This CDR3 is CASSQEGAGAHYEQYF. The CDR3 DNA reads as TGTGCCAGCAGCCAAGAGGGAGCGGGGGCCCACTACGAGCAGTACTTC.

The J gene is TRBJ2-3, the V gene TRBV6-4; the D is unclear. Trimming removed 0 bases from V and 3 bases from J, with 7 bases in between. Germline V gives CDR1 MRHNA, CDR2 SNTAGT. The CDR3 is made up of 14 amino acids. The CDR3 DNA reads TGTGCCAGCAGTGACTCGGCCGGGACAGATACGCAGTATTTT. It encodes CASSDSAGTDTQYF.

The J gene is TRBJ2-2, the V gene TRBV6-5; D may be TRBD2 (6 bases). Germline V CDR1 and CDR2: MNHEY, SVGAGI. V was clipped by 10 bases and J by 4 bases, with 10 bases between them. The CDR3 is 12 amino acids. This chain's CDR3 is CAITSSTGELFF. The CDR3 DNA reads as TGTGCCATCACTAGCAGCACCGGGGAGCTGTTTTTT.

The chain carries TRBV5-1 and TRBJ2-3; a possible D gene is TRBD2 (6 bases). Germline CDR1 SGHRS, CDR2 YFSETQ. The length of the CDR3 is 14 residues. The germline V and J ends were trimmed by 4 bases and 2 bases, with 11 bases remaining between them. CDR3 coding DNA: TGCGCCAGCAGCCTCGGGGACTTCACAGATACGCAGTATTTT. It is translated as CASSLGDFTDTQYF. The full variable domain, its missing parts supplied by reference TRBV5-1 and TRBJ2-3, is KAGVTQTPRYLIKTRGQQVTLSCSPISGHRSVSWYQQTPGQGLQFLFEYFSETQRNKGNFPGRFSGRQFSNSRSEMNVSTLELGDSALYLCASSLGDFTDTQYFGPGTRLTVL.

The CDR3 DNA is TGTGCCAGCAGCCAGATCCTCTCCGGGACAGGGGGCTACGAGCAGTACTTC. As protein: CASSQILSGTGGYEQYF. V gene TRBV3-1 (or the pseudogene TRBV3-2) combines with J gene TRBJ2-7, with 11 bases identical to TRBD1. CDR1 is LGHDT, CDR2 YNNKEL, per germline (reference sequence). There are 17 residues in the CDR3. V lost 3 bases and J lost 3; bases outside the gene matches: 10.

The chain carries TRBV20-1 and TRBJ1-2, with D possibly TRBD1 on 5 matching bases. This CDR3 is 12 amino acids long. Germline-derived CDR1 and CDR2 are DFQATT and SNEGSKA (reference sequence). Trimming left V 3 bases short and J 8 bases short, with 13 bases between. The CDR3 DNA reads as TGCAGTGCTAGTGGCAGGGTGGGAGGCTACACCTTC. As protein: CSASGRVGGYTF.

This chain connects TRBV5-6 to TRBJ1-1; the D gene is possibly TRBD1 (5 bases). V was clipped by 4 bases and J by 3 bases, with 16 bases between them. The length of the CDR3 is 15 residues. Germline assignment: CDR1 SGHDT and CDR2 YYEEEE. The CDR3 DNA reads TGTGCCAGCAGCGTACAGGTTTCGTTCGACACTGAAGCTTTCTTT. Encoded protein: CASSVQVSFDTEAFF.

This chain joins TRBV5-4 and TRBJ2-3; TRBD2 might be the D (6 bases). The CDR3 totals 16 residues. Trimming left V 4 bases short and J 1 base short, with 16 bases between. Germline CDR1 reads SGHNT; CDR2 reads YYREEE (reference sequence). The CDR3 region has the DNA TGTGCCAGCAGCGGGTGGTCCCAGCGGGGCACAGATACGCAGTATTTT. It specifies CASSGWSQRGTDTQYF.

The J gene is TRBJ2-4, the V gene TRBV18, with 10 bases aligning to TRBD1. V lost 5 bases, J lost 4 bases, and 8 bases stayed unmatched. The CDR3 totals 16 residues. Germline CDR1 reads KGHSH; CDR2 reads LQKENI. The CDR3 DNA reads as TGTGCCAGCTCAGCAGCCGGGACAGGGGTGAAAAACATTCAGTACTTC. Its protein product is CASSAAGTGVKNIQYF.

As for this clone: Other DNA sequences in this sample translate to the same CDR3. This chain uses TRBV19 with TRBJ1-3; no clear D gene. Germline V gene data show CDR1 as LNHDA and CDR2 as SQIVND (reference sequence). CDR3 length: 13 residues. Trimming removed 7 bases at V and 5 bases at J, with 12 bases between. CDR3 nucleotide sequence: TGTGCCAGTATGCGGTGGCAGCGAAACACCATATATTTT. This sequence encodes CASMRWQRNTIYF.

The chain links TRBV30 to TRBJ2-7; D perhaps matches TRBD1 (5 bases). V lost 4 bases and J lost 8, with 15 bases in between. This CDR3 is 12 amino acids long. From germline, CDR1 is GTSNPN and CDR2 SVGIG (reference sequence). The CDR3 region has the DNA TGTGCCTGGAAGTTACAGGCGACTCAGCAGTACTTC. It specifies CAWKLQATQQYF.

V usage is TRBV2 and J usage is TRBJ2-3; the D is unclear. The germline V gene has CDR1 SNHLY and CDR2 FYNNEI. V gave up 5 bases and J gave up 4 bases, with 10 bases separating them. The CDR3 is 13 amino acids. Written as DNA, the CDR3 is TGTGCCAGCAGTAGCCAAGCCCCAGATACGCAGTATTTT. Amino acids: CASSSQAPDTQYF.

The J gene is TRBJ2-7, the V gene TRBV7-8; D gene unclear. Trimming took 5 bases from V and 7 from J, leaving 12 bases between them. The CDR3 consists of 12 residues. The germline CDR1 and CDR2 sequences are SGHVS and FQNEAQ. The CDR3 bases are TGTGCCAGCAGCCGCTCCCGTCGTGAGCAGTACTTC. This sequence encodes CASSRSRREQYF.

The chain uses TRBV11-3 and TRBJ1-4, with a possible D match to TRBD1 (6 bases). The V gene lost 3 bases and the J gene lost 8 bases, with 19 bases spanning the gap. This CDR3 is 16 amino acids long. CDR1 and CDR2 from the germline V gene are SGHNT and YENEEA. As DNA, the CDR3 is TGTGCCAGCAGCTTGGGGCTACAGGGTCTGCGGGAAAAACTGTTTTTT. Its protein product is CASSLGLQGLREKLFF.

V usage is TRBV5-6 and J usage is TRBJ2-5, with TRBD2 matching 10 bases. The J segment lost 2 bases and the V segment lost 1 base, leaving 5 bases of the junction unmatched. Germline assignment: CDR1 SGHDT and CDR2 YYEEEE. The CDR3 has 16 residues. The CDR3 DNA is TGTGCCAGCAGCTTGAGGCTAGCGGGGGCACAAGAGACCCAGTACTTC. Its protein product is CASSLRLAGAQETQYF.

Notes on this clone: Mismatch with germline at one junction end may stem from a read error. The DNA of the CDR3 is TGTGCCAGCAGCCAAGCTAATTATGGCTACACCTTC. The encoded protein is CASSQANYGYTF. The V call is TRBV14, the J call TRBJ1-2; no clear D. The CDR3 runs 12 residues. Per the germline V gene, CDR1 is SGHDN and CDR2 is FVKESK.

The V gene is TRBV6-6, the J gene TRBJ2-7; 9 bases line up with TRBD1. This CDR3 region has 13 residues. Trimming removed 6 bases from V and 4 bases from J; junction bases left unmatched: 4. Germline V gene sequence: CDR1 MNHNY, CDR2 SVGAGI (reference sequence). CDR3 sequence (DNA): TGTGCCAGCAGCTCCGGGACAGGGTACGAGCAGTACTTC. Translation gives CASSSGTGYEQYF.

The sample holds a few counts of this clone. This rearrangement joins TRBV9 to TRBJ2-7, with TRBD2 matching 10 bases. The CDR3 totals 15 residues. Per germline, CDR1 SGDLS and CDR2 YYNGEE. The V gene end was trimmed by 2 bases and the J gene end by 7 bases; junction bases not matched to a gene: 9. CDR3 in amino acids: CASSVGTSASGEQYF. In nucleotides, the CDR3 is TGTGCCAGCAGCGTCGGGACTAGCGCTTCGGGGGAGCAGTACTTC. The full variable domain, its missing parts supplied by reference TRBV9 and TRBJ2-7, is DSGVTQTPKHLITATGQRVTLRCSPRSGDLSVYWYQQSLDQGLQFLIQYYNGEERAKGNILERFSAQQFPDLHSELNLSSLELGDSALYFCASSVGTSASGEQYFGPGTRLTVT.

The chain carries TRBV6-1 and TRBJ1-2; D remains ambiguous. This CDR3 spans 14 amino acids. Germline V gives CDR1 MNHNS, CDR2 SASEGT. The V and J ends lost 0 bases and 8 bases respectively, with 13 bases between them. In nucleotides, the CDR3 is TGTGCCAGCAGTGAAGCGTTTTGGAGGGCCGGCTACACCTTC. This gives the protein CASSEAFWRAGYTF.

This chain's CDR3 is CASSFQGATNEKLFF. The CDR3 DNA sequence: TGTGCCAGCAGTTTCCAGGGTGCAACTAATGAAAAACTGTTTTTT. The rearrangement uses TRBV27 and TRBJ1-4, with D maybe TRBD1 (5 bases). CDR1 MNHEY and CDR2 SMNVEV come from the germline V gene (reference sequence). CDR3 length: 15 residues. With 3 bases removed from V and 0 bases from J, the gap between germline ends came to 8 bases.

CDR3 DNA: TGTGCCAGCAGTTTTTGGGGGGCCGGGACAGGGACTAGGGACTACGAGCAGTACTTC. Protein product: CASSFWGAGTGTRDYEQYF. This chain connects TRBV28 to TRBJ2-7; D possibly corresponds to TRBD1 (9 bases). Trimming pared 3 bases from V and 3 bases from J, leaving 27 bases between. Germline V gene data show CDR1 as MDHEN and CDR2 as SYDVKM. The CDR3 has 19 amino acids.

V usage is TRBV2 and J usage is TRBJ1-1, with 11 bases lining up with TRBD1. Germline V CDR1 and CDR2: SNHLY, FYNNEI. CDR3 size: 16 residues. The V and J ends lost 5 bases and 8 bases, in that order; junction bases with no gene match: 13. The CDR3 DNA sequence: TGTGCCAGCAGTCACCCGGGACAGGGGGTGGAAAGCGAAGCTTTCTTT. Translation gives CASSHPGQGVESEAFF.